Listed here is a single T cell receptor beta chain. The target antigen is unknown. The source of the sample is a study of CD8 T cells in ankylosing spondylitis. Study-level points and caveats: Disease-linked clones were reportedly significantly enriched in matched ankylosing spondylitis synovial fluid. Ankylosing spondylitis blood appeared to carry a characteristic TCR beta motif of roughly eight highly homologous variants. Both synovial fluid and blood in reactive arthritis had previously been reported to carry some motif variants.

This CDR3 contains 17 residues. The J segment lost 0 bases and the V segment lost 0 bases, leaving 2 bases of the junction unmatched. CDR1 MNHEY and CDR2 SVGAGI come from the germline V gene. MiXCR was run by TCRdb on the 5' RACE reads, yielding one entry per CDR3 protein. The sample lists approximately 140,000 distinct CDR3 sequences, 17% occurring once. This sequence originates from a male donor with ankylosing spondylitis. The chain uses TRBV6-5 and TRBJ2-3; 11 bases align to TRBD2. The sample comprised blood, either unsorted or a sorted T cell fraction (not recorded which). CDR3 sequence (DNA): TGTGCCAGCAGTTACTCTTGGACTAGCGGGAGCACAGATACGCAGTATTTT. Amino acid sequence: CASSYSWTSGSTDTQYF.